The text below deals with one TCR beta chain. The data were obtained in a study of blood T cell repertoires in COVID-19. The V end was cut by 2 bases, the J end by 0 bases, with 7 bases between. Germline CDR1 and CDR2: MDHEN and SYDVKM. The CDR3 totals 14 residues. Profiled with immunoSEQ multiplex PCR; TCRdb holds only in-frame clones, not every one. The table has under 300,000 clones, 85% to 90% seen once. Material: PBMCs or T cells enriched from blood (not recorded which). This TCR came from a woman aged 60-70 years who had recovered from COVID-19. The chain recombines TRBV28 with TRBJ1-2, with a possible D match to TRBD1 (5 bases). The CDR3 DNA reads as TGTGCCAGCAGTTTAACCAGGGCTAACTATGGCTACACCTTC. This translates into CASSLTRANYGYTF.